This passage covers 19 T cell receptor beta chains from one sample sequenced in a study of long-term antiretroviral therapy in people with HIV. Researchers ran immunoSEQ v3.0 at survey level. The table came from immunoSEQ multiplex PCR; TCRdb's copy has only in-frame clones and leaves some out. Found here are tens of thousands of clones, roughly 74% of them singletons; the top ten hold around 3%. The material sequenced was unsorted PBMCs, taken 3 years after starting antiretroviral therapy. Every receptor here comes from a man over 45 with HIV.

The sample holds one count of this clone. V and J are TRBV29-1 and TRBJ2-7, with D perhaps assigned TRBD1 or TRBD2 (5 bases each). Trimming stripped 5 bases from V and 2 bases from J, with 13 bases between. From germline, CDR1 is SQVTM and CDR2 ANQGSEA. This CDR3 is 13 amino acids long. Written as DNA, the CDR3 is TGCAGCGTTCGGACACGAGGGCCCTACGAGCAGTACTTC. It codes for CSVRTRGPYEQYF.

V usage is TRBV5-4 and J usage is TRBJ2-6, with a weak D call TRBD2 (6 bases). The CDR3 spans 16 residues. Trimming shortened V by 9 bases and J by 0 bases, and 16 bases separated the two germline ends. Germline V gene lookup returns CDR1 SGHNT and CDR2 YYREEE (reference sequence). Written as DNA, the CDR3 is TGTGCCACCCCGGAGGGACCAAGCTCTGGGGCCAACGTCCTGACTTTC. Translated: CATPEGPSSGANVLTF.

The table lists this clone with a few counts. CDR3 sequence (DNA): TGCGCCAGCAGCCAAATTGACAGAGTTAATGAAAAACTGTTTTTT. This codes for CASSQIDRVNEKLFF. V usage is TRBV4-3 and J usage is TRBJ1-4; a weak D match, TRBD1 (5 bases). Looked up from germline, CDR1 is LGHNA and CDR2 is YSLEER. The CDR3 has 15 amino acids. Trimming cost V 2 bases and J 4 bases, with 11 bases left between them.

V usage is TRBV7-2 and J usage is TRBJ2-7; 7 bases are shared with TRBD1. The CDR3 contains 15 residues. Unmatched junction bases numbered 4, after V lost 2 bases and J lost 0 bases. Germline lookup yields CDR1 SGHTA and CDR2 FQGNSA. CDR3 protein: CASSLRGLSSYEQYF. DNA for the CDR3: TGTGCCAGCAGCTTAAGGGGGCTGAGCTCCTACGAGCAGTACTTC.

This clone is medium-sized within its sample. The chain combines TRBV4-1 with TRBJ1-5; D gene unclear. V lost 0 bases to trimming and J lost 0 bases, with 12 bases between them. Per the germline V gene, CDR1 is MGHRA and CDR2 is YSYEKL. This CDR3 has 17 residues. CDR3 nucleotide sequence: TGCGCCAGCAGCCAAGATCGAGCGACGGTTAGCAATCAGCCCCAGCATTTT. Its translation: CASSQDRATVSNQPQHF.

About this clone: A read error is possible here, since a much larger clone lies one base away. V gene TRBV16 combines with J gene TRBJ1-1; D is unresolved. Germline CDR1 KGHSY, CDR2 FQNENV. The CDR3 has 11 residues. Trimming shortened V by 1 base and J by 3 bases, and 0 bases separated the two germline ends. CDR3 DNA sequence: TGTGCCAGCAGCCAATACACTGAAGCTTTCTTT. This gives the protein CASSQYTEAFF.

The chain employs TRBV25-1 and TRBJ2-2; D uncertain. Germline V gene lookup returns CDR1 MGHDK and CDR2 SYGVNS. The germline V and J ends were trimmed by 4 bases and 3 bases, with 9 bases remaining between them. This CDR3 is 14 amino acids long. The CDR3 DNA is TGTGCCAGCAGTGGGCCGGGCTACACCGGGGAGCTGTTTTTT. It yields the protein CASSGPGYTGELFF.

The chain recombines TRBV4-3 with TRBJ2-7, with D possibly TRBD1 on 5 matching bases. V was shortened by 0 bases and J by 5 bases, with 14 bases between the two germline ends. This CDR3 spans 15 amino acids. Germline-derived CDR1 and CDR2 are LGHNA and YSLEER. The CDR3 loop is CASSQEGQAFHEQYF. Written as DNA, the CDR3 is TGCGCCAGCAGCCAAGAGGGGCAGGCCTTCCACGAGCAGTACTTC.

The chain is built from TRBV29-1 and TRBJ1-1; 12 positions agree with TRBD1. CDR3 length: 15 amino acids. V lost 6 bases, J lost 5 bases, and 10 bases stayed unmatched. CDR1 is SQVTM, CDR2 ANQGSEA, per germline. CDR3: CSVGGDRGPGTEAFF. The CDR3 DNA sequence: TGCAGCGTGGGAGGGGACAGGGGGCCGGGGACTGAAGCTTTCTTT.

This clone was observed a handful of times. This rearrangement joins TRBV27 to TRBJ1-2; a weak D match, TRBD1 (5 bases). This CDR3 has 13 amino acids. The V gene lost 5 bases and the J gene lost 4 bases, with 11 bases spanning the gap. Germline CDR1 and CDR2: MNHEY and SMNVEV (reference sequence). CDR3 in amino acids: CASSDTGFYGYTF. DNA of the CDR3: TGTGCCAGCAGTGACACAGGCTTCTATGGCTACACCTTC.

V and J are TRBV4-3 and TRBJ2-3; D gene unclear. V was shortened by 0 bases and J by 3 bases, with 10 bases between the two germline ends. The CDR3 loop spans 15 amino acids. Germline CDR1 LGHNA, CDR2 YSLEER. DNA of the CDR3: TGCGCCAGCAGCCAAGAACGCCTTGGGACAGATACGCAGTATTTT. Residues: CASSQERLGTDTQYF.

The rearrangement uses TRBV28 and TRBJ2-7; 10 nucleotides agree with TRBD2. J was trimmed by 5 bases and V by 11 bases; bases with no gene match: 9. There are 13 residues in the CDR3. CDR1 MDHEN and CDR2 SYDVKM come from the germline V gene. CDR3 sequence: CAGSRLAGDEQYF. In DNA form, the CDR3 reads TGTGCCGGGTCCCGGCTAGCGGGAGACGAGCAGTACTTC.

The V gene is TRBV19, the J gene TRBJ1-1, with D possibly TRBD1 on 5 matching bases. Trimming stripped 5 bases from V and 0 bases from J, with 13 bases between. This CDR3 region has 15 residues. Germline CDR1 reads LNHDA; CDR2 reads SQIVND (reference sequence). This chain's CDR3 is CASSPGPRLNTEAFF. CDR3 DNA sequence: TGTGCCAGTAGTCCGGGACCGAGATTGAACACTGAAGCTTTCTTT.

The chain links TRBV5-4 to TRBJ2-1, with D possibly TRBD1 on 7 matching bases. Germline CDR1 SGHNT, CDR2 YYREEE (reference sequence). Trimming took 2 bases from V and 4 from J, leaving 25 bases between them. The CDR3 totals 19 residues. CDR3 DNA sequence: TGTGCCAGCAGCTTTGACAGGGACTCAATCACCCCGACTTACAATGAGCAGTTCTTC. Protein: CASSFDRDSITPTYNEQFF.

This clone came up a few times. This chain links TRBV28 with TRBJ1-2; D call uncertain. The V and J ends lost 6 bases and 3 bases respectively, with 11 bases between them. Germline lookup yields CDR1 MDHEN and CDR2 SYDVKM. The CDR3 length is 13 residues. The CDR3 DNA follows: TGTGCCAGCAGCTCGGGATTCTACTATGGCTACACCTTC. It codes for CASSSGFYYGYTF.

The DNA for the CDR3 is TGTGCCAGCAGTTTCCTCTCGGACTCCCGCTCGGGCAATGAGCAGTTCTTC. Its translation is CASSFLSDSRSGNEQFF. The chain links TRBV28 to TRBJ2-1, with TRBD2 as a possible D gene (5 bases). Trimming removed 3 bases from V and 6 bases from J, with 21 bases in between. The CDR3 extends over 17 amino acids. Per the germline V gene, CDR1 is MDHEN and CDR2 is SYDVKM.

The chain's CDR3 is CASSRGGRGGPGELFF. CDR3 DNA sequence: TGTGCCAGCAGCCGTGGAGGGCGGGGGGGACCCGGGGAGCTGTTTTTT. V gene TRBV7-4 combines with J gene TRBJ2-2; 9 bases align to TRBD2. J gave up 6 bases and V 5 bases, and 10 bases lay outside the gene matches. CDR3 size: 16 residues. Germline CDR1 and CDR2: SGHVT and SQSDAQ.

The chain joins TRBV4-3 to TRBJ2-1; the match to TRBD1 covers 9 bases. Germline values: CDR1 LGHNA, CDR2 YSLEER. The CDR3 totals 19 residues. With V trimmed by 0 bases and J by 3 bases, 12 bases remained unmatched. CDR3 sequence reads: CASSQDRLGQGWYYNEQFF. The CDR3 bases are TGCGCCAGCAGCCAAGATCGCCTCGGACAGGGGTGGTACTACAATGAGCAGTTCTTC.

Here the CDR3 DNA reads TGTGCCAGCAGCCCCAGGACAAGGACTGAAGCTTTCTTT. Translating gives CASSPRTRTEAFF. The chain carries TRBV9 and TRBJ1-1; D may be TRBD1 (5 bases). The V gene lost 4 bases and the J gene lost 5 bases, with 12 bases spanning the gap. Germline CDR1 SGDLS, CDR2 YYNGEE. CDR3 size: 13 residues.